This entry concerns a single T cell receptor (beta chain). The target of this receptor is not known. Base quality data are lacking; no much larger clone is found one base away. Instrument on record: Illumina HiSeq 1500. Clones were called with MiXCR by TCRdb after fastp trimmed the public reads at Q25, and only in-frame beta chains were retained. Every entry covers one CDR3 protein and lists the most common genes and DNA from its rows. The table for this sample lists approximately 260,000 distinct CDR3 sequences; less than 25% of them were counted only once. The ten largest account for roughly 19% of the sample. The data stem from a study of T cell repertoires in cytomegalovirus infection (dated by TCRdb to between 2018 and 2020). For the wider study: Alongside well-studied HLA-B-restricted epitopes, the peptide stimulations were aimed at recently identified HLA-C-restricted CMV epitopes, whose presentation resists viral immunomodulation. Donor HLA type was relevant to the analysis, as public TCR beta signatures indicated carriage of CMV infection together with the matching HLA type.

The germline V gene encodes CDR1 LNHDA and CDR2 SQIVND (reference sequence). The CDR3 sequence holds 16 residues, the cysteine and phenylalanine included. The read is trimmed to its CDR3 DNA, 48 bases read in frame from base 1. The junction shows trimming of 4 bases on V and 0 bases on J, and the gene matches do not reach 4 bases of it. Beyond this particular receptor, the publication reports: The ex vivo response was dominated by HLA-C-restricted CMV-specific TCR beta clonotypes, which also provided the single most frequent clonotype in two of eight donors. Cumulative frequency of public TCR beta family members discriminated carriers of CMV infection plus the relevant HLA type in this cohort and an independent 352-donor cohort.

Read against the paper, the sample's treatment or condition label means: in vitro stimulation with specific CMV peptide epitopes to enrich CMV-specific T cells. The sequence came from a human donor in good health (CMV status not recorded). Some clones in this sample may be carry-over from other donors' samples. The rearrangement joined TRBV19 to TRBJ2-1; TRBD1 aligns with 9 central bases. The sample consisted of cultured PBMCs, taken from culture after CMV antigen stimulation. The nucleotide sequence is TGTGCCAGTAGTAGCCGACAGGGGGTCTCCTACAATGAGCAGTTCTTC. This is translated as CASSSRQGVSYNEQFF.